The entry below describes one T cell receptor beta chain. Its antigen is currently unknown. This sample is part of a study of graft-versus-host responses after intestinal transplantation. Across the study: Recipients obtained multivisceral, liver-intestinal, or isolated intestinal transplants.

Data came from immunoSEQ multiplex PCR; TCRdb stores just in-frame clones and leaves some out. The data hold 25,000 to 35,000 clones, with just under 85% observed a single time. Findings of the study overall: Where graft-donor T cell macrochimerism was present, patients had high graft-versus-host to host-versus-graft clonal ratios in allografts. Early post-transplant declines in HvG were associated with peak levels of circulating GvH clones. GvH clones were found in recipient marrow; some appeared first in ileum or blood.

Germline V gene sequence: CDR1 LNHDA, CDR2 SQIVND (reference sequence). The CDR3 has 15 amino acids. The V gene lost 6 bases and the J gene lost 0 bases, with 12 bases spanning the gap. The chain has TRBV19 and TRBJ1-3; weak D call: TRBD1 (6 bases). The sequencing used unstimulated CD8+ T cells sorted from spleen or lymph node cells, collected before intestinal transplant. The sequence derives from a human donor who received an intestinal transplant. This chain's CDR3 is CASRLDRTSGNTIYF. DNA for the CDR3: TGTGCCAGTAGGCTCGACAGGACCTCTGGAAACACCATATATTTT.